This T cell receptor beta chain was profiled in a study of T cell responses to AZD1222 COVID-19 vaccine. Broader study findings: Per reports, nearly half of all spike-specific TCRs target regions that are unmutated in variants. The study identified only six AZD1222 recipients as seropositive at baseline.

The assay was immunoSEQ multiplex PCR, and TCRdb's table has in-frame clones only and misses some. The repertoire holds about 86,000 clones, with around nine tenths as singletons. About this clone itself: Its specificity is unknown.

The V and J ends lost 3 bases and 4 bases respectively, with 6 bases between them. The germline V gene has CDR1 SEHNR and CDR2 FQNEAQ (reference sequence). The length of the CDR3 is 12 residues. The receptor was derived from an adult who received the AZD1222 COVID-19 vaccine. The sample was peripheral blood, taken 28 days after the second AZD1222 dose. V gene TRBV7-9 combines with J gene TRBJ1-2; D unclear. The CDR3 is CASSFGTYGYTF. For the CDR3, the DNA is TGTGCCAGCAGCTTCGGTACCTATGGCTACACCTTC. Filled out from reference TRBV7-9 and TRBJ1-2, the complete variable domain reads DTGVSQNPRHKITKRGQNVTFRCDPISEHNRLYWYRQTLGQGPEFLTYFQNEAQLEKSRLLSDRFSAERPKGSFSTLEIQRTEQGDSAMYLCASSFGTYGYTFGSGTRLTVV.